A single T cell receptor beta chain is shown here with its context. The record originates from a study of blood T cell repertoires in COVID-19. For the study at large: Whether acute or convalescent, the COVID-19 samples came from the United States, Italy and Spain. From T cells, B-cell-depleted T cells, or PBMCs came the material, which was cDNA or gDNA.

The V and J ends lost 5 bases and 1 base respectively, with 6 bases between them. This CDR3 has 12 residues. Germline CDR1 is SGHRS and CDR2 is YFSETQ. Original data processing: How many nucleated cells were present was estimated from reference gene primer amplification. Measured with immunoSEQ multiplex PCR; TCRdb has only the in-frame clones, and not every one. The V and J calls and clone size come from that table; D and trimming were worked out from the DNA. The sample records 100,000 to 150,000 clones, about 85% being singletons. This chain joins TRBV5-1 and TRBJ1-1; D is ambiguous. This TCR came from a man aged 55 to 70 with acute or convalescent COVID-19. The sample comprised peripheral blood. The CDR3 protein is CASSRSNTEAFF. The CDR3 DNA sequence: TGCGCCAGCAGTCGGTCGAACACTGAAGCTTTCTTT.